Listed here are 32 T cell receptor beta chains from one sample, sequenced in a study of T-cell memory formation after mild COVID-19. TCRdb itself ran the 5' RACE reads through MiXCR, one entry per CDR3 protein. The profile shows roughly 510,000 distinct CDR3 sequences, around a sixth of them singletons. The sequenced sample was PBMCs or a T cell subset sorted from them (not recorded which). The receptor set was obtained from an adult woman who had mild COVID-19 (a few samples of this study predate the infection). Cell type and time point are not known.

The chain uses TRBV12-3 or TRBV12-4 and TRBJ2-5; 10 bases agree with TRBD2. The V gene end was trimmed by 5 bases and the J gene end by 1 base; junction bases not matched to a gene: 7. The CDR3 is 16 amino acids. DNA for the CDR3: TGTGCCAGCAGTACCCGGGTAGCGGGGGGCCAAGAGACCCAGTACTTC. Its protein product is CASSTRVAGGQETQYF.

The chain is built from TRBV2 and TRBJ2-7; 8 positions match TRBD2. Trimming cost V 7 bases and J 6 bases; bases outside gene matches: 14. This CDR3 has 15 residues. CDR1 is SNHLY and CDR2 is FYNNEI in the germline V gene. For the CDR3, the DNA is TGTGCCAGCACCCCGTCGGCAGCGGGGGCCTCCGAGCAGTACTTC. Encoded protein: CASTPSAAGASEQYF.

The chain joins TRBV24-1 to TRBJ2-7, with no clear D. The V and J ends lost 5 bases and 0 bases respectively, with 7 bases between them. This CDR3 spans 13 amino acids. Germline V CDR1 and CDR2: KGHDR, SFDVKD. The CDR3 loop is CATSVGISYEQYF. For the CDR3, the DNA is TGTGCCACCAGTGTGGGGATCTCCTACGAGCAGTACTTC.

The chain employs TRBV3-1 and TRBJ2-5, with D possibly being TRBD2 (6 bases). This CDR3 is built from 17 residues. V was pared by 4 bases and J by 3 bases, with 21 bases between. In germline, CDR1 is LGHDT, CDR2 YNNKEL (reference sequence). CDR3 residues: CASSPRGSLPREETQYF. DNA for the CDR3: TGTGCCAGCAGCCCCCGGGGGAGCTTACCCCGGGAAGAGACCCAGTACTTC.

In its sample, this clonotype was seen a few times. V usage is TRBV5-1 and J usage is TRBJ1-1; D call uncertain. Germline CDR1 reads SGHRS; CDR2 reads YFSETQ. The CDR3 sequence is 14 residues long. V lost 4 bases, J lost 4 bases, and 14 bases lay in between. Written as DNA, the CDR3 is TGCGCCAGCAGCACCGACGGCCTCGTCACTGAAGCTTTCTTT. This encodes CASSTDGLVTEAFF.

The V gene is TRBV12-3 or TRBV12-4, the J gene TRBJ1-5; 9 bases line up with TRBD1. This CDR3 contains 17 residues. V lost 0 bases to trimming and J lost 3 bases; unmatched junction nucleotides: 6. Here the CDR3 DNA reads TGTGCCAGCAGTTTAGCGCCAGGACAGGGGTTCAATCAGCCCCAGCATTTT. Its translation is CASSLAPGQGFNQPQHF.

The rearrangement links TRBV6-5 to TRBJ2-4; no clear D gene. Per germline, CDR1 MNHEY and CDR2 SVGAGI. The CDR3 extends over 15 amino acids. The germline V and J ends were trimmed by 0 bases and 3 bases, with 9 bases remaining between them. The CDR3 here is CASSYSRGGKNIQYF. Written as DNA, the CDR3 is TGTGCCAGCAGTTACTCGAGAGGCGGCAAAAACATTCAGTACTTC.

J is TRBJ1-1 and V is TRBV29-1; unclear D gene. Trimming left V 6 bases short and J 2 bases short, with 10 bases between. Germline V lookup: CDR1 SQVTM, CDR2 ANQGSEA. CDR3 length equals 12 residues. The CDR3 is CSVHRGNTEAFF. Here the CDR3 DNA reads TGCAGCGTCCACCGGGGTAACACTGAAGCTTTCTTT.

This clonotype has only a few counts. The CDR3 region is CSSRRGAGWDEQFF. CDR3 nucleotides: TGCAGCTCAAGGCGGGGGGCCGGTTGGGATGAGCAGTTCTTC. This chain uses TRBV29-1 with TRBJ2-1, with 8 bases aligning to TRBD2. The trim removed 8 bases at V and 8 bases at J, leaving 14 bases unmatched. This CDR3 is 14 amino acids long. The germline CDR1 and CDR2 sequences are SQVTM and ANQGSEA.

This clonotype was seen a few times. The rearrangement uses TRBV24-1 and TRBJ1-2; tentative D call: TRBD1 (6 bases). The CDR3 totals 14 residues. Trimming removed 3 bases from V and 4 bases from J, with 11 bases in between. Germline CDR1 KGHDR, CDR2 SFDVKD. Written as DNA, the CDR3 is TGTGCCACCAGTGATATTGGGACAACCTATGGCTACACCTTC. Its translation: CATSDIGTTYGYTF.

In its sample, this clonotype was seen a few times. The chain links TRBV9 to TRBJ1-1; D is ambiguous. The ends were cut back, 3 bases at V and 0 bases at J, with 9 bases in the middle. Per the germline V gene, CDR1 is SGDLS and CDR2 is YYNGEE. This CDR3 comprises 14 residues. The CDR3, as DNA: TGTGCCAGCAGCGCTTCTCCCATGAACACTGAAGCTTTCTTT. It is translated as CASSASPMNTEAFF.

The chain has TRBV3-1 and TRBJ2-7; 9 bases line up with TRBD2. Per the germline V gene, CDR1 is LGHDT and CDR2 is YNNKEL (reference sequence). CDR3 length: 16 amino acids. V was pared by 3 bases and J by 0 bases, with 6 bases of the junction left unmatched. CDR3 bases: TGTGCCAGCAGCCAGACGATAGCGGGAGTCTCCTACGAGCAGTACTTC. This sequence encodes CASSQTIAGVSYEQYF.

The J gene is TRBJ2-5, the V gene TRBV7-9; 7 nucleotides agree with TRBD1. Trimming took 2 bases from V and 2 from J; bases not matched to a gene: 5. Germline CDR1 and CDR2: SEHNR and FQNEAQ (reference sequence). The CDR3 covers 15 residues. CDR3 loop: CASSLWGQLQETQYF. CDR3 bases: TGTGCCAGCAGCTTATGGGGACAGCTACAAGAGACCCAGTACTTC.

There are many counts of this clonotype. The genes are TRBV5-1 and TRBJ2-7; D might be TRBD1 or TRBD2, each matching 5 bases. The CDR3 consists of 14 residues. Trimming pared 0 bases from V and 3 bases from J, leaving 10 bases between. Looked up from germline, CDR1 is SGHRS and CDR2 is YFSETQ. DNA for the CDR3: TGCGCCAGCAGCTTGGGTGGGGGAATCTACGAGCAGTACTTC. Residues: CASSLGGGIYEQYF.

There are a few counts of this clonotype. The CDR3 sequence: CAISPRDVSTDTQYF. CDR3 nucleotide sequence: TGTGCCATCAGCCCTCGCGACGTTAGCACAGATACGCAGTATTTT. The chain links TRBV10-3 to TRBJ2-3; D gene ambiguous. Germline CDR1 ENHRY, CDR2 SYGVKD. Trimming removed 6 bases at V and 0 bases at J, with 13 bases between. This CDR3 has 15 amino acids.

The CDR3 is CASSPKHEQYF. Written as DNA, the CDR3 is TGTGCCAGCTCACCGAAACACGAGCAGTACTTC. This chain links TRBV18 with TRBJ2-7; no reliable D call. There are 11 residues in the CDR3. Trimming removed 3 bases from V and 5 bases from J, with 5 bases in between. Germline lookup yields CDR1 KGHSH and CDR2 LQKENI.

This clonotype occurred many times. This chain uses TRBV6-1 with TRBJ2-5; 7 positions match TRBD2. Germline V gives CDR1 MNHNS, CDR2 SASEGT. The CDR3 is 16 residues long. Trimming took 6 bases from V and 7 from J; bases not matched to a gene: 17. The CDR3, as DNA: TGTGCCAGCAGCTTTCTAGCGGAGAGCTTGGGTGGGACCCAGTACTTC. The encoded protein is CASSFLAESLGGTQYF.

This clonotype has at least ten counts. The chain combines TRBV5-1 with TRBJ2-5; D is possibly TRBD2 (5 bases). V lost 0 bases to trimming and J lost 5 bases, with 11 bases between them. Germline V CDR1 and CDR2: SGHRS, YFSETQ. The CDR3 is 14 residues long. For the CDR3, the DNA is TGCGCCAGCAGCTTGGTTCTAGCCGGGGAGACCCAGTACTTC. Amino acid sequence: CASSLVLAGETQYF.

This clonotype has a handful of counts. This rearrangement joins TRBV5-1 to TRBJ2-7; weak D call: TRBD1 (6 bases). V was trimmed by 4 bases and J by 5 bases, leaving 10 bases between them. The CDR3 is made up of 12 amino acids. Germline loops: CDR1 SGHRS, CDR2 YFSETQ. CDR3 region: CASSKDRDEQYF. The CDR3 coding sequence is TGCGCCAGCAGCAAGGACAGAGACGAGCAGTACTTC. The whole variable domain, remainder taken from reference TRBV5-1 and TRBJ2-7, is KAGVTQTPRYLIKTRGQQVTLSCSPISGHRSVSWYQQTPGQGLQFLFEYFSETQRNKGNFPGRFSGRQFSNSRSEMNVSTLELGDSALYLCASSKDRDEQYFGPGTRLTVT.

This clonotype was seen a handful of times. The genes are TRBV6-5 and TRBJ2-7, with D maybe TRBD1 (6 bases). Looked up from germline, CDR1 is MNHEY and CDR2 is SVGAGI. The germline V and J ends were trimmed by 8 bases and 6 bases, with 20 bases remaining between them. The CDR3 has 14 amino acids. CDR3 sequence reads: CASRTDYSSREQYF. The CDR3 DNA is TGTGCCAGCCGGACAGACTATTCTTCTCGCGAGCAGTACTTC.

This chain joins TRBV5-4 and TRBJ2-3; D is undetermined. Between the trimmed V and J ends, which lost 4 bases and 1 base, there was a span of 13 bases. Germline V CDR1 and CDR2: SGHNT, YYREEE (reference sequence). CDR3 length equals 15 residues. CDR3 in DNA: TGTGCCAGCAGCCCCCAAAACGGCCGCACAGATACGCAGTATTTT. Translating gives CASSPQNGRTDTQYF. Complete variable domain (other parts from reference TRBV5-4 and TRBJ2-3): ETGVTQSPTHLIKTRGQQVTLRCSSQSGHNTVSWYQQALGQGPQFIFQYYREEENGRGNFPPRFSGLQFPNYSSELNVNALELDDSALYLCASSPQNGRTDTQYFGPGTRLTVL.

V is TRBV12-3 or TRBV12-4 and J is TRBJ2-3; weak D call: TRBD1 (6 bases). V lost 2 bases, J lost 0 bases, and 12 bases lay in between. The CDR3 consists of 16 residues. DNA of the CDR3: TGTGCCAGCAGTTTACTGGGACATAGAAGCACAGATACGCAGTATTTT. It codes for CASSLLGHRSTDTQYF.

The gene calls are TRBV15 and TRBJ2-7; 8 nucleotides match TRBD1. The germline V gene has CDR1 LNHNV and CDR2 YYDKDF (reference sequence). V trimming: 2 bases; J trimming: 4 bases; junction bases outside the gene matches: 7. CDR3 length equals 15 residues. The CDR3, as DNA: TGTGCCACCAGCAGAATTGACAGGGGCCCTTACGAGCAGTACTTC. This sequence encodes CATSRIDRGPYEQYF.

The table lists this clonotype with a few counts. The genes are TRBV6-5 and TRBJ2-7; possibly TRBD2 for D (6 bases). This CDR3 is 12 amino acids long. With 8 bases removed from V and 7 bases from J, the gap between germline ends came to 15 bases. The V gene's germline CDR1 is MNHEY and CDR2 SVGAGI. The CDR3 is CASGGTLREQYF. For the CDR3, the DNA is TGTGCCAGCGGGGGGACGTTGAGGGAGCAGTACTTC.

This chain uses TRBV7-2 with TRBJ2-5; TRBD2 matches at 9 bases. After removal of 5 bases from V and 9 bases from J, the junction contained 22 bases not matched to a gene. Germline V gives CDR1 SGHTA, CDR2 FQGNSA. The CDR3 totals 18 residues. CDR3 loop: CASSHPQSSGKGVRAQYF. In DNA, the CDR3 is TGTGCCAGCAGCCACCCTCAATCTAGCGGGAAGGGGGTCAGGGCCCAGTACTTC. The whole variable domain, filled in from reference TRBV7-2 and TRBJ2-5, reads GAGVSQSPSNKVTEKGKDVELRCDPISGHTALYWYRQSLGQGLEFLIYFQGNSAPDKSGLPSDRFSAERTGGSVSTLTIQRTQQEDSAVYLCASSHPQSSGKGVRAQYFGPGTRLLVL.

The J gene is TRBJ1-2, the V gene TRBV5-4, with D uncertain. Germline CDR1 is SGHNT and CDR2 is YYREEE (reference sequence). The CDR3 spans 14 residues. Trimming left V 2 bases short and J 3 bases short, with 11 bases between. The CDR3, as DNA: TGTGCCAGCAGCTTTTCTCTGACTGACTATGGCTACACCTTC. Its protein is CASSFSLTDYGYTF.

This clonotype has just a few counts. This sequence joins TRBV5-5 and TRBJ1-1; D is undetermined. The CDR3 sequence is 12 residues long. Germline V gene lookup returns CDR1 SGHKS and CDR2 YYEKEE (reference sequence). The V end lost 0 bases, the J end lost 8 bases, and 8 bases lay between the germline ends. CDR3 nucleotide sequence: TGTGCCAGCAGCTTGGTTACCCCGGAAGCTTTCTTT. Translating it yields CASSLVTPEAFF.

V is TRBV27 and J is TRBJ2-3; 14 nucleotides match TRBD2. The junction had 6 bases not matched to a gene; V was cut back by 4 bases and J by 3 bases. The CDR3 spans 17 residues. CDR1 and CDR2 (germline): MNHEY, SMNVEV (reference sequence). In DNA, the CDR3 is TGTGCCAGCAGTTCGACTAGCGGGGGGGCTGGGACAGATACGCAGTATTTT. Its translation is CASSSTSGGAGTDTQYF.

A few counts support this clonotype. The chain employs TRBV6-1 and TRBJ1-1; 8 positions match TRBD1. The length of the CDR3 is 15 residues. Unmatched junction bases numbered 2, after V lost 2 bases and J lost 0 bases. Germline loops: CDR1 MNHNS, CDR2 SASEGT. The CDR3 is CASSESTGVNTEAFF. The CDR3 DNA follows: TGTGCCAGCAGTGAATCGACAGGGGTGAACACTGAAGCTTTCTTT.

This clonotype occurred a few times. V is TRBV11-2 and J is TRBJ2-1, with 8 nucleotides matching TRBD2. This CDR3 has 13 residues. Germline CDR1 is SGHAT and CDR2 is FQNNGV. Trimming took 5 bases from V and 6 from J; bases not matched to a gene: 3. The CDR3 DNA reads as TGTGCCAGCAGCATGGGACTAGTCAATGAGCAGTTCTTC. It yields the protein CASSMGLVNEQFF.

The sample holds many counts of this clonotype. The V and J genes are TRBV2 and TRBJ2-5; TRBD1 matches 9 bases. This CDR3 comprises 14 residues. CDR1 and CDR2 from the germline V gene are SNHLY and FYNNEI. After removal of 3 bases from V and 4 bases from J, the junction contained 3 bases not matched to a gene. The CDR3 loop is CASSDLTGGETQYF. The CDR3 nucleotides are TGTGCCAGCAGTGATTTGACAGGGGGAGAGACCCAGTACTTC.

The J gene is TRBJ2-4, the V gene TRBV5-1, with D perhaps being TRBD1 or TRBD2 (5 bases each). CDR1 and CDR2 from the germline V gene are SGHRS and YFSETQ. This CDR3 is built from 15 residues. V gave up 4 bases and J gave up 8 bases, with 19 bases separating them. The DNA for the CDR3 is TGCGCCAGCAGCCTGAACGGAATACTGGGGGACATTCAGTACTTC. It specifies CASSLNGILGDIQYF.